This T cell receptor beta chain comes out of a study of T cell changes during pregnancy in multiple sclerosis. This CDR3 region has 17 residues. V gave up 3 bases and J gave up 0 bases, with 16 bases separating them. The germline CDR1 and CDR2 sequences are SGDLS and YYNGEE. Assay: immunoSEQ multiplex PCR; the TCRdb copy retains only in-frame clones and omits some. The data contain approximately 26,000 clones, nearly 90% of them singletons. The clonotype was recovered from a female donor with multiple sclerosis, enrolled in a pregnancy study. The chain carries TRBV9 and TRBJ1-3; possibly TRBD1 for D (5 bases). This material consisted of CD4+ T cells from peripheral blood mononuclear cells, taken in the second trimester of pregnancy. Here the CDR3 DNA reads TGTGCCAGCAGCGGACGACGGGACGGGAGCTCTGGAAACACCATATATTTT. It specifies CASSGRRDGSSGNTIYF.